The 28 T cell receptor beta chains below were found in one sample sequenced in a study of type 1 regulatory T cells. TCRdb re-derived calls from the reads in MiXCR, one entry per CDR3 protein. This sample has about 19,000 distinct CDR3 sequences, with roughly 10% found just once. The sample taken for sequencing was CD4+ T cells, either the whole sample or a sorted fraction (not recorded which). The receptors derive from a human donor in good health.

V gene TRBV28 combines with J gene TRBJ2-7; D is undetermined. Trimming cost V 8 bases and J 2 bases, with 10 bases left between them. Germline CDR1 is MDHEN and CDR2 is SYDVKM. This CDR3 is 12 amino acids long. The CDR3 DNA is TGTGCCAGCTCTACAATGACCTACGAGCAGTACTTC. It codes for CASSTMTYEQYF.

This clonotype was detected many times. This chain uses TRBV6-1 with TRBJ1-6; D possibly corresponds to TRBD1 (5 bases). The CDR3 covers 16 residues. The germline gives CDR1 MNHNS, CDR2 SASEGT. Trimming shortened V by 4 bases and J by 8 bases, and 18 bases separated the two germline ends. CDR3 sequence: CASSARDLRVDSPLHF. CDR3 nucleotide sequence: TGTGCCAGCAGTGCCCGGGACCTTCGGGTAGATTCACCCCTCCACTTT.

This clonotype has a handful of counts. The V and J genes are TRBV5-4 and TRBJ1-1; D not certain. CDR3 length equals 14 residues. Per the germline V gene, CDR1 is SGHNT and CDR2 is YYREEE (reference sequence). With 6 bases removed from V and 1 base from J, the gap between germline ends came to 13 bases. CDR3 bases: TGTGCCAGCATCTCCGGGCCCGAGAACACTGAAGCTTTCTTT. Protein sequence: CASISGPENTEAFF.

There are a few counts of this clonotype. The chain couples TRBV10-3 to TRBJ1-5; D uncertain. The CDR3 loop spans 14 amino acids. The V gene's germline CDR1 is ENHRY and CDR2 SYGVKD. Trimming took off 9 bases at V and 1 base at J, with 13 bases between the two ends. CDR3 DNA: TGTGCCATAGGTCCCGACGGGAGCAATCAGCCCCAGCATTTT. Its translation is CAIGPDGSNQPQHF.

This clonotype showed up many times. This rearrangement joins TRBV6-5 to TRBJ1-4; D unresolved. The CDR3 has 12 amino acids. Per germline, CDR1 MNHEY and CDR2 SVGAGI. The V gene lost 10 bases and the J gene lost 6 bases, with 12 bases spanning the gap. DNA for the CDR3: TGTGCCACCGGGCTGGGGTATGAAAAACTGTTTTTT. This translates into CATGLGYEKLFF.

The CDR3 loop reads CSARDTRRSGANVLTF. In DNA form, the CDR3 reads TGCAGTGCTAGAGATACTCGGCGCTCTGGGGCCAACGTCCTGACTTTC. V gene TRBV20-1 combines with J gene TRBJ2-6; D ambiguous. The germline CDR1 and CDR2 sequences are DFQATT and SNEGSKA (reference sequence). Deletions cut 0 bases from V and 0 bases from J, with 9 bases between. This CDR3 is 16 amino acids long.

At least ten counts were recorded for this clonotype. The chain recombines TRBV12-3 or TRBV12-4 with TRBJ1-1, with D possibly being TRBD1 (5 bases). V was pared by 3 bases and J by 2 bases, with 13 bases between. The CDR3 extends over 15 amino acids. CDR3 residues: CASSLGSGVNTEAFF. CDR3 DNA sequence: TGTGCCAGCAGTTTGGGGTCGGGGGTCAACACTGAAGCTTTCTTT.

This clonotype was seen a handful of times. This rearrangement joins TRBV6-5 to TRBJ1-3; 11 bases are shared with TRBD1. Germline V gene sequence: CDR1 MNHEY, CDR2 SVGAGI. CDR3 length: 17 residues. V trimming: 0 bases; J trimming: 0 bases; junction bases outside the gene matches: 1. The CDR3 loop reads CASSYSDRGLSGNTIYF. CDR3 nucleotide sequence: TGTGCCAGCAGTTACTCGGACAGGGGGCTCTCTGGAAACACCATATATTTT.

This clonotype was seen repeatedly, ten times or more. The chain links TRBV5-1 to TRBJ2-3; tentatively, D is TRBD1 or TRBD2 (6 bases each). Germline CDR1 SGHRS, CDR2 YFSETQ. CDR3 length: 14 amino acids. V was pared by 1 base and J by 3 bases, with 9 bases between. The CDR3 spells CASSLTGRTDTQYF. The CDR3 DNA follows: TGCGCCAGCAGCTTGACAGGGAGGACAGATACGCAGTATTTT.

At least ten counts were recorded for this clonotype. The V call is TRBV24-1, the J call TRBJ2-1; D is ambiguous. The V end was cut by 2 bases, the J end by 7 bases, with 14 bases between. There are 15 residues in the CDR3. Germline V gene sequence: CDR1 KGHDR, CDR2 SFDVKD. The CDR3 coding sequence is TGTGCCACCAGTGATTACGGTTTCTTTCCGAATGAGCAGTTCTTC. Its translation: CATSDYGFFPNEQFF.

This clonotype was seen more than once but under ten times. The chain couples TRBV20-1 to TRBJ2-1, with unresolved D. The CDR3 length is 14 residues. Germline CDR1 and CDR2: DFQATT and SNEGSKA (reference sequence). The germline V and J ends were trimmed by 5 bases and 2 bases, with 13 bases remaining between them. This CDR3 is CSAPNFGPYNEQFF. CDR3 coding DNA: TGCAGTGCTCCAAATTTCGGGCCCTACAATGAGCAGTTCTTC.

In its sample, this clonotype was seen a few times. This chain uses TRBV29-1 with TRBJ2-3, with unresolved D. Trimming stripped 5 bases from V and 2 bases from J, with 14 bases between. Per the germline V gene, CDR1 is SQVTM and CDR2 is ANQGSEA. This CDR3 contains 14 residues. The CDR3 region is CSVQVGSHTDTQYF. CDR3 nucleotides: TGCAGCGTTCAGGTTGGCAGCCACACAGATACGCAGTATTTT.

This clonotype was counted many times. This chain links TRBV11-2 with TRBJ1-5, with D perhaps matching TRBD1 (5 bases). This CDR3 has 13 amino acids. V gave up 4 bases and J gave up 4 bases, with 8 bases separating them. Germline V lookup: CDR1 SGHAT, CDR2 FQNNGV. CDR3 DNA sequence: TGTGCCAGCAGCTCGGGACCGAATCAGCCCCAGCATTTT. The encoded protein is CASSSGPNQPQHF.

The rearrangement links TRBV7-2 to TRBJ2-1; 8 bases fit TRBD2. In germline, CDR1 is SGHTA, CDR2 FQGNSA. CDR3 size: 17 residues. The V and J ends lost 5 bases and 9 bases, in that order; junction bases with no gene match: 18. This CDR3 reads CASSPAGYEREFSEQFF. Written as DNA, the CDR3 is TGTGCCAGCAGCCCCGCAGGATACGAGCGGGAGTTCTCTGAGCAGTTCTTC.

This clonotype was recorded a few times. V is TRBV20-1 and J is TRBJ2-1; TRBD2 matches at 10 bases. The junction had 21 bases not matched to a gene; V was cut back by 3 bases and J by 7 bases. The CDR3 runs 19 residues. From germline, CDR1 is DFQATT and CDR2 SNEGSKA (reference sequence). Here the CDR3 reads CSASSDTGSGRKRGNEQFF. The CDR3 DNA reads as TGCAGTGCTAGCTCGGATACAGGTAGCGGGAGGAAAAGAGGGAATGAGCAGTTCTTC.

This clonotype showed up many times. V is TRBV12-3 or TRBV12-4 and J is TRBJ2-1; D is uncertain. V was shortened by 3 bases and J by 8 bases, with 5 bases between the two germline ends. CDR3 length: 11 amino acids. CDR3 sequence (DNA): TGTGCCAGCAGTTTTGCGTATGAGCAGTTCTTC. Its protein is CASSFAYEQFF.

This clonotype was detected many times. The chain uses TRBV6-5 and TRBJ2-2; tentative D call: TRBD2 (6 bases). The V and J ends lost 0 bases and 1 base respectively, with 12 bases between them. There are 17 residues in the CDR3. From germline, CDR1 is MNHEY and CDR2 SVGAGI. The CDR3 here is CASSYSRNSGNTGELFF. As DNA, the CDR3 is TGTGCCAGCAGTTACTCGAGAAATAGCGGGAACACCGGGGAGCTGTTTTTT.

This clonotype was observed many times. The chain's CDR3 is CASSPRQYRGKLFF. CDR3 nucleotides: TGTGCCAGCAGTCCTCGACAGTACCGGGGAAAACTGTTTTTT. The V and J genes are TRBV2 and TRBJ1-4; tentative D call: TRBD1 (5 bases). The CDR3 is made up of 14 amino acids. The germline gives CDR1 SNHLY, CDR2 FYNNEI. The V and J ends lost 5 bases and 10 bases respectively, with 17 bases between them. Variable domain in full (rest from reference TRBV2 and TRBJ1-4): EPEVTQTPSHQVTQMGQEVILRCVPISNHLYFYWYRQILGQKVEFLVSFYNNEISEKSEIFDDQFSVERPDGSNFTLKIRSTKLEDSAMYFCASSPRQYRGKLFFGSGTQLSVL.

About this clonotype itself: This sequence may be a read error, since a much larger clone differs from it by one base. The V call is TRBV6-5, the J call TRBJ1-6; a possible D gene is TRBD1 (6 bases). The CDR3 covers 13 residues. CDR1 is MNHEY, CDR2 SVGAGI, per germline. Trimming cost V 6 bases and J 9 bases, with 12 bases left between them. The CDR3 DNA follows: TGTGCCAGCAGCCGACGGGGGGCTTCACCCCTCCACTTT. It translates to CASSRRGASPLHF.

Within the sample, this clonotype is medium-sized. The chain couples TRBV12-3 or TRBV12-4 to TRBJ2-3; 9 bases line up with TRBD1. The CDR3 is 14 amino acids. Trimming removed 1 base from V and 4 bases from J; junction bases left unmatched: 0. The DNA for the CDR3 is TGTGCCAGCAGTTTAGGGACAGGGGCAGATACGCAGTATTTT. Translated: CASSLGTGADTQYF.

This clonotype was seen only a few times. The chain joins TRBV20-1 to TRBJ2-1; TRBD1 might be the D (6 bases). The CDR3 consists of 12 residues. Trimming stripped 5 bases from V and 4 bases from J, with 9 bases between. Germline CDR1 reads DFQATT; CDR2 reads SNEGSKA (reference sequence). The chain's CDR3 is CSAQTGYNEQFF. The CDR3 DNA follows: TGCAGTGCTCAGACAGGATACAATGAGCAGTTCTTC.

This clonotype was seen many times. The genes are TRBV28 and TRBJ2-1; 10 bases match TRBD1. V shed 5 bases, J shed 4 bases, and the junction held 5 bases outside the gene matches. The CDR3 consists of 15 residues. In germline, CDR1 is MDHEN, CDR2 SYDVKM. The CDR3 sequence: CASSMTGGLYNEQFF. The CDR3 DNA reads TGTGCCAGCAGTATGACAGGGGGCCTTTACAATGAGCAGTTCTTC.

In its sample, this clonotype was seen many times. The chain has TRBV27 and TRBJ1-1; D not resolved. This CDR3 has 14 amino acids. Trimming removed 5 bases from V and 1 base from J, with 11 bases in between. Germline V gives CDR1 MNHEY, CDR2 SMNVEV (reference sequence). CDR3 in DNA: TGTGCCAGCAGTCACCGGGGTCAGAACACTGAAGCTTTCTTT. Protein sequence: CASSHRGQNTEAFF.

This clonotype was seen ten or more times. The chain links TRBV6-5 to TRBJ2-1; 8 positions match TRBD2. This CDR3 spans 14 amino acids. V lost 7 bases and J lost 9; bases outside the gene matches: 11. From germline, CDR1 is MNHEY and CDR2 SVGAGI. The CDR3 DNA reads as TGTGCCAGCAATGTTAGGAGCGGGAGAGGTGAGCAGTTCTTC. It yields the protein CASNVRSGRGEQFF.

This clonotype appeared many times. The chain links TRBV2 to TRBJ2-5; the match to TRBD1 covers 9 bases. Germline loops: CDR1 SNHLY, CDR2 FYNNEI. The CDR3 is 14 amino acids. The V and J ends lost 8 bases and 7 bases, in that order; junction bases with no gene match: 11. The CDR3 DNA reads TGTGCCAGCCTGGGCCGGGACAGGGCGGGGACCCAGTACTTC. Residues: CASLGRDRAGTQYF.

A few counts support this clonotype. The CDR3 here is CASSPPRAGGPWYEQFF. CDR3 sequence (DNA): TGTGCCAGCTCACCACCGCGGGCGGGAGGGCCTTGGTATGAGCAGTTCTTC. The genes are TRBV18 and TRBJ2-1, with 9 nucleotides matching TRBD2. The CDR3 loop spans 17 amino acids. The V gene's germline CDR1 is KGHSH and CDR2 LQKENI. After removal of 0 bases from V and 8 bases from J, the junction contained 11 bases not matched to a gene.

This clonotype was seen a few times. The genes are TRBV30 and TRBJ2-1; 8 nucleotides agree with TRBD2. The CDR3 has 17 residues. Germline V gives CDR1 GTSNPN, CDR2 SVGIG (reference sequence). Trimming removed 8 bases from V and 4 bases from J; junction bases left unmatched: 19. The CDR3 region is CARNPLGGTSPYNEQFF. The CDR3, as DNA: TGTGCCCGGAACCCCCTAGGCGGGACTAGTCCGTACAATGAGCAGTTCTTC.

Comment on this clonotype: A read error may be the cause here, since a much bigger clone is one base away. The J gene is TRBJ1-6, the V gene TRBV28, with TRBD1 identical over 7 bases. Germline V gene lookup returns CDR1 MDHEN and CDR2 SYDVKM. The CDR3 totals 14 residues. The trim removed 6 bases at V and 9 bases at J, leaving 8 bases unmatched. CDR3 loop: CASSTTGWSSPLHF. The CDR3 region has the DNA TGTGCCAGCAGCACGACAGGGTGGAGTTCACCCCTCCACTTT.